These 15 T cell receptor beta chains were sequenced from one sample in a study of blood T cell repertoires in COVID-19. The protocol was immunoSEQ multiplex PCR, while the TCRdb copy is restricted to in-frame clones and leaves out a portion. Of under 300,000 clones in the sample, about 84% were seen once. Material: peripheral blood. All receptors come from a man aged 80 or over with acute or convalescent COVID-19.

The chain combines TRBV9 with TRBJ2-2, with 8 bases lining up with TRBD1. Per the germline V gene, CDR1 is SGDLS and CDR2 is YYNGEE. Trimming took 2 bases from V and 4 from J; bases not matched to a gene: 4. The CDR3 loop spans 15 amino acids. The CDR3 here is CASSVGTGATGELFF. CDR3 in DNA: TGTGCCAGCAGCGTCGGGACAGGCGCCACCGGGGAGCTGTTTTTT.

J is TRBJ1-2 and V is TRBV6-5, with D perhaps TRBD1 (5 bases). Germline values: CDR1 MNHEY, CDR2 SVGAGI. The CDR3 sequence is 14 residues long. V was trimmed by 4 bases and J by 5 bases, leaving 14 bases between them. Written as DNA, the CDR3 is TGTGCCAGCAGTTTTCGAAGGGGAACGTATGGCTACACCTTC. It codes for CASSFRRGTYGYTF.

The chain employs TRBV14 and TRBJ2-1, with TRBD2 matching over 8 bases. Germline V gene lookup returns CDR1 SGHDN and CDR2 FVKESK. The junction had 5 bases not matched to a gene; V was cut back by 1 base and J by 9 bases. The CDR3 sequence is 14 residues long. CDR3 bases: TGTGCCAGCAGCCAAGTTCCGGGAGGGGGTGAGCAGTTCTTC. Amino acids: CASSQVPGGGEQFF. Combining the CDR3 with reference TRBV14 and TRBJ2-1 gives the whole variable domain EAGVTQFPSHSVIEKGQTVTLRCDPISGHDNLYWYRRVMGKEIKFLLHFVKESKQDESGMPNNRFLAERTGGTYSTLKVQPAELEDSGVYFCASSQVPGGGEQFFGPGTRLTVL.

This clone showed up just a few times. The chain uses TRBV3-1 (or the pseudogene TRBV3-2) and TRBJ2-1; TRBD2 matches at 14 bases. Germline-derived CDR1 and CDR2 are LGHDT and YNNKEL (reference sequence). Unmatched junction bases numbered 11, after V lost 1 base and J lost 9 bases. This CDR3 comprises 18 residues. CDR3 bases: TGTGCCAGCAGCCAAGGGACTAGCGGGGGGCCCTCTGCCACTGAGCAGTTCTTC. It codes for CASSQGTSGGPSATEQFF.

The CDR3 DNA is TGTGCCAGCAGCTCCGGACACCTAGCCTACAATGAGCAGTTCTTC. It translates to CASSSGHLAYNEQFF. This chain uses TRBV5-6 with TRBJ2-1, with D perhaps TRBD1 (5 bases). V lost 3 bases, J lost 2 bases, and 12 bases lay in between. CDR3 length equals 15 residues. Germline V lookup: CDR1 SGHDT, CDR2 YYEEEE.

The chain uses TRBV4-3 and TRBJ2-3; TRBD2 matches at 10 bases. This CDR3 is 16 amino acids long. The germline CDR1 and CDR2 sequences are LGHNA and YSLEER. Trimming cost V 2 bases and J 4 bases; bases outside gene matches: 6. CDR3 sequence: CASSQQTSGVADTQYF. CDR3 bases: TGCGCCAGCAGCCAACAAACTAGCGGGGTCGCAGATACGCAGTATTTT.

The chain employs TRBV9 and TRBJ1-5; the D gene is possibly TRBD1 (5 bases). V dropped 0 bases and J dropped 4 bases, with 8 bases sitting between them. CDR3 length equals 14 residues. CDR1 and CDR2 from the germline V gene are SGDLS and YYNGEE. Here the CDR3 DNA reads TGTGCCAGCAGCGTAGCGGGGACTAATCAGCCCCAGCATTTT. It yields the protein CASSVAGTNQPQHF.

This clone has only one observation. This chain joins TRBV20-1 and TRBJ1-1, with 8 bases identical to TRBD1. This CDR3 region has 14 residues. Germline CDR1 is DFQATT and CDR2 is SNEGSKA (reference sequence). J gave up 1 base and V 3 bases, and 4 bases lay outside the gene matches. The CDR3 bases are TGCAGTGCTAGTGAGACAGGGGCGAACACTGAAGCTTTCTTT. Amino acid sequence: CSASETGANTEAFF.

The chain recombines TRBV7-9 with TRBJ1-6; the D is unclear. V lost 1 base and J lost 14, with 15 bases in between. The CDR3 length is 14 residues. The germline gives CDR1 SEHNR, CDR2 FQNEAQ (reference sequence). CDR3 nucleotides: TGTGCCAGCAGCTTAGGGGCAGAGGTCGGGGCCCTCCACTTT. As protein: CASSLGAEVGALHF.

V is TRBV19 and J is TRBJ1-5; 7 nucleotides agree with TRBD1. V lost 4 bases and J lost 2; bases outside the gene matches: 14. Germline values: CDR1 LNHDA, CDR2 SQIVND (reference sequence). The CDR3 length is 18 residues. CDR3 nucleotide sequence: TGTGCCAGTAGTACTCCCCGTTTACCGGGACAGCGCAATCAGCCCCAGCATTTT. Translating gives CASSTPRLPGQRNQPQHF.

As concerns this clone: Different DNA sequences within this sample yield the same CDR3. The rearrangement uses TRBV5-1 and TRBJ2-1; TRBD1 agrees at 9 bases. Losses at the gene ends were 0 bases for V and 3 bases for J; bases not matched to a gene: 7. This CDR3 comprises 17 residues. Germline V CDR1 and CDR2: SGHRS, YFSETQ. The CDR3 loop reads CASSLAPPGQGYNEQFF. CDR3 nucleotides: TGCGCCAGCAGCTTGGCACCCCCGGGACAGGGCTACAATGAGCAGTTCTTC.

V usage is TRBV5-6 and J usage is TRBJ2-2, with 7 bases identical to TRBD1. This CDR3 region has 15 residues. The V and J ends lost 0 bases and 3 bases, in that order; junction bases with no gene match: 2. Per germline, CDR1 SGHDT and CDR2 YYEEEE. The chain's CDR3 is CASSLGQGDTGELFF. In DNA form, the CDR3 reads TGTGCCAGCAGCTTGGGGCAGGGGGACACCGGGGAGCTGTTTTTT.

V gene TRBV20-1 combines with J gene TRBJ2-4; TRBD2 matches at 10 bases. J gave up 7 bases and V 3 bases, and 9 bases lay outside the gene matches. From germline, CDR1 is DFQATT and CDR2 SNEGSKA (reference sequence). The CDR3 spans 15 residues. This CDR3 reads CSASEVAGGGNIQYF. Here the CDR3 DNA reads TGCAGTGCTAGTGAGGTAGCGGGAGGCGGGAACATTCAGTACTTC.

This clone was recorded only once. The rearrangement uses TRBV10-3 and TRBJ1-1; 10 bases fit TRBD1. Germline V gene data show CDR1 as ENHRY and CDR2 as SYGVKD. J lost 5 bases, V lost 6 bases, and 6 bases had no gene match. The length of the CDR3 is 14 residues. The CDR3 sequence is CAIRGDRGRTEAFF. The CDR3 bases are TGTGCCATCAGGGGAGACAGGGGGCGGACTGAAGCTTTCTTT.

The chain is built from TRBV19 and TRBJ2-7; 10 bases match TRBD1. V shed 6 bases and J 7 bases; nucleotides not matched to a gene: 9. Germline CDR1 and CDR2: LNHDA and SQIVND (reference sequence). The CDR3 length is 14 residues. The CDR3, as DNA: TGTGCCAGTAGGTTCGGGACAGGGGCCTGGGAGCAGTACTTC. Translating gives CASRFGTGAWEQYF.